This TCR beta chain was captured by sequencing in a study of blood T cell repertoires in COVID-19. About the study: The United States, Italy and Spain supplied acute and convalescent COVID-19 samples.

Researchers sorted participants into cohorts using their self-reported clinical history. The ends were cut back, 0 bases at V and 0 bases at J, with 12 bases in the middle. Germline values: CDR1 LGHNA, CDR2 YNFKEQ. The CDR3 extends over 16 amino acids. As handled by the study authors: Amplification of reference gene primers was used by the study to estimate nucleated cell counts. Generated by immunoSEQ multiplex PCR, the TCRdb table keeps only in-frame clones and is missing some. The DNA was the basis for D and trimming; V, J and clone size are from that table. Here the sample spans some 300,000 clones, under 90% being singletons.

Specimen: PBMCs or T cells enriched from blood (not recorded which). The TCR originated in a woman aged 25-40 years who had recovered from COVID-19. The rearrangement joins TRBV4-2 to TRBJ2-7; D possibly corresponds to TRBD2 (6 bases). Written as DNA, the CDR3 is TGTGCCAGCAGCCAAGATCTTAGCGGCCGCTCCTACGAGCAGTACTTC. It codes for CASSQDLSGRSYEQYF.